Listed here are 14 T cell receptor beta chains from one sample, sequenced in a study of tumor-infiltrating lymphocytes in primary liver carcinoma. A constant-region primer served to make TCR beta cDNA from around 540 ng total RNA. A slightly modified ARM-PCR protocol with three nested multiplex PCR rounds produced these TCR beta libraries. TRBV1-TRBV30 forward primers and a C-beta reverse primer were used in the first two PCR rounds, which each ran for about 9 cycles. TCRdb re-derived calls from the multiplex PCR reads in MiXCR, one entry per CDR3 protein. The table shows around 330,000 distinct CDR3 sequences, with roughly 60% occurring only once. For blood RNA, unsorted whole blood served as the source, and germline DNA was extracted too. Sequencing was carried out using peripheral blood. The receptors were gathered from a man between 40 and 49 years old with primary liver carcinoma and hepatitis B virus infection.

The rearrangement links TRBV29-1 to TRBJ2-3, with D possibly being TRBD2 (7 bases). V was trimmed by 4 bases and J by 6 bases, leaving 14 bases between them. Germline V gene sequence: CDR1 SQVTM, CDR2 ANQGSEA. The CDR3 length is 13 residues. The CDR3 DNA reads TGCAGCGTTGGAAGAGGGGGGGGGGATACGCAGTATTTT. Encoded protein: CSVGRGGGDTQYF.

The chain combines TRBV5-1 with TRBJ2-3, with 7 positions matching TRBD1. V was pared by 4 bases and J by 1 base, with 3 bases of the junction left unmatched. CDR3 size: 14 residues. Germline V gene data show CDR1 as SGHRS and CDR2 as YFSETQ. CDR3 sequence: CASSGGQGTDTQYF. As DNA, the CDR3 is TGCGCCAGCAGCGGCGGACAGGGCACAGATACGCAGTATTTT.

The V call is TRBV2, the J call TRBJ1-2, with D possibly TRBD1 on 5 matching bases. V was shortened by 7 bases and J by 7 bases, with 16 bases between the two germline ends. The CDR3 is made up of 13 amino acids. From germline, CDR1 is SNHLY and CDR2 FYNNEI. Here the CDR3 DNA reads TGTGCCAGCAAGACTTCACAGGACGGTGGCTACACCTTC. Protein: CASKTSQDGGYTF. Full variable domain (outside the CDR3, taken from reference TRBV2 and TRBJ1-2): EPEVTQTPSHQVTQMGQEVILRCVPISNHLYFYWYRQILGQKVEFLVSFYNNEISEKSEIFDDQFSVERPDGSNFTLKIRSTKLEDSAMYFCASKTSQDGGYTFGSGTRLTVV.

This clonotype was seen many times. This chain links TRBV4-3 with TRBJ1-4, with D unresolved. Germline V gives CDR1 LGHNA, CDR2 YSLEER. The CDR3 length is 14 residues. V lost 1 base and J 4 bases, leaving 7 bases between the germline ends. This chain's CDR3 is CASSQVGFNEKLFF. CDR3 sequence (DNA): TGCGCCAGCAGCCAAGTAGGGTTTAATGAAAAACTGTTTTTT.

Remarks on this clonotype: A single base separates this from a much larger clone, so it may be a read error. Because the CDR3 is missing its conserved closing phenylalanine or tryptophan, this is likely a read error. The chain is built from TRBV4-2 and TRBJ2-7; tentative D call: TRBD1 (6 bases). In germline, CDR1 is LGHNA, CDR2 YNFKEQ. This CDR3 has 14 amino acids. V was cut by 4 bases and J by 0 bases, with 10 bases left in between. The CDR3, as DNA: TGTGCCAGCAGCCCGGGACAACGCTCCTACGAGCAGTACTCC. This translates into CASSPGQRSYEQYS.

The chain couples TRBV5-4 to TRBJ2-3; D is possibly TRBD2 (6 bases). Per germline, CDR1 SGHNT and CDR2 YYREEE (reference sequence). The CDR3 runs 14 residues. The germline V and J ends were trimmed by 1 base and 6 bases, with 12 bases remaining between them. CDR3 region: CASSLWSGEDTQYF. CDR3 in DNA: TGTGCCAGCAGCTTGTGGTCGGGGGAGGATACGCAGTATTTT.

The chain couples TRBV7-9 to TRBJ2-5, with a weak D call TRBD2 (6 bases). The CDR3 extends over 17 amino acids. V lost 4 bases to trimming and J lost 3 bases, with 21 bases between them. The germline gives CDR1 SEHNR, CDR2 FQNEAQ (reference sequence). The CDR3 protein is CASSSRLVDRLKETQYF. CDR3 in DNA: TGTGCCAGCAGCTCCCGACTAGTCGACAGACTTAAAGAGACCCAGTACTTC.

As regards this clonotype: No conserved phenylalanine or tryptophan ends this CDR3, so it is likely a read error. The rearrangement joins TRBV4-2 to TRBJ2-5; perhaps TRBD2 as D (5 bases). The germline CDR1 and CDR2 sequences are LGHNA and YNFKEQ. Trimming cost V 4 bases and J 5 bases, with 17 bases left between them. The CDR3 has 15 amino acids. CDR3 DNA: TGTGCCAGCAGCCTCTCTAACGGGAAGGAGGAGACCCAGTACTTA. Its translation: CASSLSNGKEETQYL.

In its sample, this clonotype was seen once. A read error may produce the germline difference seen at one junction end. The chain joins TRBV11-1 to TRBJ2-3; unclear D gene. The germline gives CDR1 SGHAT, CDR2 FQDESV (reference sequence). The CDR3 runs 14 residues. CDR3 residues: CASSLAQRTDTQYF. The CDR3 coding sequence is TGTGCTAGCAGCTTAGCCCAACGCACAGATACGCAGTATTTT.

As to this clonotype: Relative to the germline gene, one junction end is altered; a read error may explain this. This rearrangement joins TRBV29-1 to TRBJ2-7, with TRBD1 matching over 8 bases. The CDR3 totals 13 residues. Germline lookup yields CDR1 SQVTM and CDR2 ANQGSEA. The CDR3 bases are TGCAGCGTCGAAGGGACAGGTTCCTACGAGAAGTACTTC. Translating gives CSVEGTGSYEKYF.

This chain joins TRBV10-3 and TRBJ2-2; D not certain. Trimming took 0 bases from V and 4 from J, leaving 18 bases between them. This CDR3 region has 18 residues. Germline values: CDR1 ENHRY, CDR2 SYGVKD. The CDR3 DNA reads TGTGCCATCAGTGAGTCCAATCGATGGGGAATAGGCACCGGGGAGCTGTTTTTT. Translated, it gives CAISESNRWGIGTGELFF.

This clonotype was found a few times. A much larger clone lies one base from this, so it may be a read error. The rearrangement uses TRBV6-6 and TRBJ2-1; unclear D gene. The CDR3 covers 12 residues. Looked up from germline, CDR1 is MNHNY and CDR2 is SVGAGI (reference sequence). The CDR3 loop is CAGSWSQDEQFF. The CDR3 DNA is TGTGCCGGCAGTTGGTCACAAGATGAGCAGTTCTTC.

This clonotype was seen only a few times. J is TRBJ1-2 and V is TRBV6-5; possible D gene TRBD1, 5 bases. The V gene lost 5 bases and the J gene lost 6 bases, with 13 bases spanning the gap. There are 13 residues in the CDR3. Germline CDR1 reads MNHEY; CDR2 reads SVGAGI. CDR3 coding DNA: TGTGCCAGCAGTAAAGCCGGGACGAATGGCTACACCTTC. Its protein is CASSKAGTNGYTF.

Comments on this clonotype: A clone one base away is much larger, so this may be a read error. This likely comes from a read error, as the CDR3 has no conserved phenylalanine or tryptophan at its end. This chain joins TRBV6-2 or TRBV6-3 and TRBJ2-5; D perhaps matches TRBD2 (5 bases). CDR1 MNHEY and CDR2 SVGEGT come from the germline V gene. The CDR3 loop spans 14 amino acids. Between the trimmed V and J ends, which lost 5 bases and 5 bases, there was a span of 15 bases. CDR3 residues: CASSPGPEAETQYV. In nucleotides, the CDR3 is TGTGCCAGCAGTCCCGGACCGGAGGCGGAGACCCAGTACGTC.